This is a list of T cell receptor beta chains from one sample in a study of cytomegalovirus exposure and HLA in healthy donors. Clones were read by immunoSEQ multiplex PCR, and TCRdb kept only the in-frame ones, dropping some. The repertoire holds approximately 81,000 clones, with 65% to 75% as singletons. Sequencing input: PBMCs. The origin of the receptors is a man aged 40-50 years in good health and CMV-seropositive. The CDR3 runs from the conserved cysteine through the conserved F or W. A D gene is named only where the DNA matches it firmly. For some rows the clone size is stated as once, few or many, or as a class when expanded; others skip it.

V: TRBV7-8
D: TRBD2
J: TRBJ2-5
size: many
CDR3: CASSYTSGGALETQYF
DNA: TGTGCCAGCAGCTACACTAGCGGGGGGGCCCTAGAGACCCAGTACTTC

V: TRBV19
D: NA
J: TRBJ2-5
size: NA
CDR3: CASSMSYRVETQYF
DNA: TGTGCCAGTAGTATGAGTTACAGGGTAGAGACCCAGTACTTC

V: TRBV21-1
D: NA
J: TRBJ1-1
size: NA
CDR3: CASSKEEGQNNTEAFF
DNA: TGTGCCAGCAGCAAAGAGGAAGGACAGAATAACACTGAAGCTTTCTTT

V: TRBV5-1
D: NA
J: TRBJ2-1
size: NA
CDR3: CASRRGNEQFF
DNA: TGCGCCAGCAGGCGGGGCAATGAGCAGTTCTTC

V: TRBV29-1
D: TRBD2
J: TRBJ2-3
size: few
CDR3: CSVSSGGSTDTQYF
DNA: TGCAGCGTTTCCTCGGGGGGGAGCACAGATACGCAGTATTTT

V: TRBV4-2
D: NA
J: TRBJ1-1
size: NA
CDR3: CASSQEGGWEGAFF
DNA: TGTGCCAGCAGCCAAGAAGGGGGATGGGAGGGGGCTTTCTTT

V: TRBV15
D: NA
J: TRBJ2-5
size: NA
CDR3: CATSRDNDPRGGETQYF
DNA: TGTGCCACCAGCAGAGATAACGACCCGAGAGGCGGTGAGACCCAGTACTTC

V: TRBV2
D: TRBD2
J: TRBJ2-3
size: few
CDR3: CASSEGGSPSTDTQYF
DNA: TGTGCCAGCAGTGAAGGCGGGAGCCCAAGCACAGATACGCAGTATTTT

V: TRBV28
D: TRBD2
J: TRBJ2-3
size: NA
CDR3: CASSPPTSGTDTQYF
DNA: TGTGCCAGCAGTCCCCCGACTAGCGGCACAGATACGCAGTATTTT

V: TRBV2
D: NA
J: TRBJ1-5
size: few
CDR3: CASSTGNSNQPQHF
DNA: TGTGCCAGCTCTACAGGGAATAGCAATCAGCCCCAGCATTTT

V: TRBV5-6
D: TRBD1
J: TRBJ1-1
size: NA
CDR3: CASSFGTGDNTEAFF
DNA: TGTGCCAGCAGCTTTGGGACAGGGGATAACACTGAAGCTTTCTTT

V: TRBV9
D: TRBD1
J: TRBJ2-7
size: NA
CDR3: CASSEAGTAYGQYF
DNA: TGTGCCAGCAGCGAAGCCGGGACAGCCTACGGGCAGTACTTC

V: TRBV13
D: NA
J: TRBJ2-7
size: NA
CDR3: CASSLERGSESYEQYF
DNA: TGTGCCAGCAGCTTAGAACGGGGAAGCGAATCCTACGAGCAGTACTTC

V: TRBV10-3
D: NA
J: TRBJ2-7
size: NA
CDR3: CAGGGTQSYEQYF
DNA: TGTGCCGGGGGGGGCACCCAGTCCTACGAGCAGTACTTC

V: TRBV28
D: NA
J: TRBJ2-3
size: NA
CDR3: CASTAGLTDTQYF
DNA: TGTGCCAGCACGGCAGGGTTAACAGATACGCAGTATTTT

V: TRBV7-2
D: TRBD1
J: TRBJ1-6
size: few
CDR3: CASSLLSGGRNSPLHF
DNA: TGTGCCAGCAGCTTACTGTCAGGGGGTAGGAATTCACCCCTCCACTTT

V: TRBV27
D: TRBD1
J: TRBJ2-7
size: NA
CDR3: CASSLGQGLDEQYF
DNA: TGTGCCAGCAGTCTAGGACAGGGTCTCGACGAGCAGTACTTC

V: TRBV27
D: NA
J: TRBJ1-2
size: once
CDR3: CASSLVEGNGYTF
DNA: TGTGCCAGCAGTTTAGTCGAGGGTAATGGCTACACCTTC

V: TRBV2
D: NA
J: TRBJ2-2
size: NA
CDR3: CASSQNTGELFF
DNA: TGTGCCAGCAGTCAGAACACCGGGGAGCTGTTTTTT

V: TRBV5-1
D: TRBD1
J: TRBJ1-4
size: NA
CDR3: CASSSGQEDEKLFF
DNA: TGCGCCAGCAGCTCTGGACAGGAGGATGAAAAACTGTTTTTT

V: TRBV9
D: NA
J: TRBJ2-3
size: NA
CDR3: CASSVEGGLRTDTQYF
DNA: TGTGCCAGCAGCGTAGAGGGGGGACTACGTACAGATACGCAGTATTTT

V: TRBV5-3
D: NA
J: TRBJ2-3
size: NA
CDR3: CARSLISLYSSTDTQYF
DNA: TGTGCCAGAAGCTTGATTTCCTTATACAGCAGCACAGATACGCAGTATTTT

V: TRBV13
D: NA
J: TRBJ1-4
size: NA
CDR3: CASSSATNEKLFF
DNA: TGTGCCAGCAGCTCTGCAACTAATGAAAAACTGTTTTTT

V: TRBV7-8
D: NA
J: TRBJ1-5
size: NA
CDR3: CASSLGSIGNQPQHF
DNA: TGTGCCAGCAGCTTAGGTAGCATCGGCAATCAGCCCCAGCATTTT

V: TRBV19
D: TRBD1
J: TRBJ1-5
size: NA
CDR3: CASRDPGGAGQPQHF
DNA: TGTGCCAGTAGGGATCCAGGGGGCGCGGGACAGCCCCAGCATTTT

V: TRBV9
D: TRBD2
J: TRBJ2-1
size: NA
CDR3: CASSVDGLAVSHNEQFF
DNA: TGTGCCAGCAGCGTAGATGGACTAGCGGTTTCCCACAATGAGCAGTTCTTC

V: TRBV27
D: NA
J: TRBJ2-1
size: once
CDR3: CASRLLNYNEQFF
DNA: TGTGCCAGCAGACTATTAAACTACAATGAGCAGTTCTTC

V: TRBV2
D: NA
J: TRBJ2-3
size: NA
CDR3: CASSEDGDTQYF
DNA: TGTGCCAGCAGTGAAGACGGGGATACGCAGTATTTT

V: TRBV28
D: NA
J: TRBJ1-1
size: few
CDR3: CASRLGEGGRTEAFF
DNA: TGTGCCAGCAGACTCGGGGAGGGAGGTCGAACTGAAGCTTTCTTT

V: TRBV7-2
D: TRBD1
J: TRBJ1-3
size: once
CDR3: CASSYPGTGLDTIYF
DNA: TGTGCCAGCAGCTATCCCGGGACAGGGTTAGACACCATATATTTT

V: TRBV28
D: NA
J: TRBJ2-7
size: NA
CDR3: CASRGSEGESYEQYF
DNA: TGTGCCAGCAGGGGGTCAGAGGGGGAGTCCTACGAGCAGTACTTC

V: TRBV18
D: TRBD1
J: TRBJ2-2
size: NA
CDR3: CASSKGGQYAGELFF
DNA: TGTGCCAGCTCAAAAGGGGGACAGTATGCCGGGGAGCTGTTTTTT

V: TRBV4-2
D: NA
J: TRBJ2-1
size: NA
CDR3: CASSQVDPGAYNEQFF
DNA: TGTGCCAGCAGCCAGGTCGATCCGGGGGCCTACAATGAGCAGTTCTTC

V: TRBV7-2
D: NA
J: TRBJ1-1
size: NA
CDR3: CASSTFGRGRNTEAFF
DNA: TGTGCCAGCAGCACCTTCGGGAGGGGGAGGAACACTGAAGCTTTCTTT

V: TRBV5-5
D: NA
J: TRBJ2-7
size: NA
CDR3: CASSSEGTHYEQYF
DNA: TGTGCCAGCAGCTCGGAGGGGACCCACTACGAGCAGTACTTC

V: TRBV30
D: TRBD1
J: TRBJ1-5
size: NA
CDR3: CAWSATTGGINQPQHF
DNA: TGTGCCTGGAGCGCAACGACAGGGGGAATCAATCAGCCCCAGCATTTT

V: TRBV7-2
D: NA
J: TRBJ1-5
size: NA
CDR3: CASSLRTAYNQPQHF
DNA: TGTGCCAGCAGCTTAAGGACAGCATACAATCAGCCCCAGCATTTT

V: TRBV4-2
D: NA
J: TRBJ2-6
size: NA
CDR3: CASSQGGGSGANVLTF
DNA: TGTGCCAGCAGCCAAGGCGGCGGCTCTGGGGCCAACGTCCTGACTTTC

V: TRBV21-1
D: NA
J: TRBJ1-5
size: once
CDR3: CASSNLTRGISNQPQHF
DNA: TGTGCCAGCAGCAACCTCACCAGGGGGATTAGCAATCAGCCCCAGCATTTT

V: TRBV7-9
D: NA
J: TRBJ1-2
size: NA
CDR3: CASSLIGSAARYGYTF
DNA: TGTGCCAGCAGCTTGATCGGTTCTGCTGCTAGATATGGCTACACCTTC

V: TRBV6-5
D: NA
J: TRBJ1-1
size: NA
CDR3: CASSYRGYTEAFF
DNA: TGTGCCAGCAGTTACCGGGGTTACACTGAAGCTTTCTTT

V: TRBV10-3
D: NA
J: TRBJ2-5
size: NA
CDR3: CAISGPGETQYF
DNA: TGTGCCATCAGTGGTCCCGGAGAGACCCAGTACTTC

V: TRBV11-2
D: TRBD2
J: TRBJ2-3
size: NA
CDR3: CASSLGVAGPSTDTQYF
DNA: TGTGCCAGCAGCCTAGGGGTAGCGGGGCCTAGCACAGATACGCAGTATTTT

V: TRBV6-5
D: NA
J: TRBJ1-3
size: NA
CDR3: CASSYSVKGSGNTIYF
DNA: TGTGCCAGCAGTTACTCTGTAAAGGGGTCTGGAAACACCATATATTTT

V: TRBV18
D: TRBD1
J: TRBJ1-6
size: NA
CDR3: CASSRDRDNSPLHF
DNA: TGTGCCAGCTCAAGGGACAGGGATAATTCACCCCTCCACTTT

V: TRBV2
D: NA
J: TRBJ1-1
size: NA
CDR3: CASNLGGNTEAFF
DNA: TGTGCCAGCAATTTGGGGGGGAACACTGAAGCTTTCTTT

V: TRBV5-4
D: NA
J: TRBJ1-2
size: NA
CDR3: CASSAGVKEVGNYGYTF
DNA: TGTGCCAGCAGCGCGGGAGTAAAGGAAGTGGGTAACTATGGCTACACCTTC

V: TRBV28
D: NA
J: TRBJ1-1
size: many
CDR3: CASSPRVRTEAFF
DNA: TGTGCCAGCAGTCCCAGGGTAAGAACTGAAGCTTTCTTT

V: TRBV6-1
D: NA
J: TRBJ2-2
size: NA
CDR3: CASRASFNTGELFF
DNA: TGTGCCAGCAGGGCTAGCTTTAACACCGGGGAGCTGTTTTTT

V: TRBV5-1
D: NA
J: TRBJ1-1
size: few
CDR3: CASSLIGAVGTEAFF
DNA: TGCGCCAGCAGCTTGATAGGGGCGGTGGGCACTGAAGCTTTCTTT

V: TRBV5-8
D: TRBD1
J: TRBJ1-5
size: NA
CDR3: CASSLGTQGAANQPQHF
DNA: TGTGCCAGCAGCTTGGGGACTCAGGGGGCTGCCAATCAGCCCCAGCATTTT

V: TRBV27
D: TRBD2
J: TRBJ2-5
size: NA
CDR3: CASSFGSGRQTQYF
DNA: TGTGCCAGCAGTTTCGGAAGCGGGAGACAGACCCAGTACTTC